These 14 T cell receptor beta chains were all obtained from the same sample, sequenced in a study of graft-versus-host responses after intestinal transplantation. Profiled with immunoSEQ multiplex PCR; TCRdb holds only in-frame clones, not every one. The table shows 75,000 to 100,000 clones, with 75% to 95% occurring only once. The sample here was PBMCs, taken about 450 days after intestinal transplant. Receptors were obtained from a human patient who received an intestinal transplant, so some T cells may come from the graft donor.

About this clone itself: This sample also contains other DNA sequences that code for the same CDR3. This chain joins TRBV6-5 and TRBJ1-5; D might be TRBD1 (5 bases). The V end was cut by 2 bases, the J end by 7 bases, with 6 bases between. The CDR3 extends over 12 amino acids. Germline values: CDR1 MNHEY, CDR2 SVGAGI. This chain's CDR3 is CASSYPGQPQHF. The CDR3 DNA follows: TGTGCCAGCAGTTACCCAGGGCAGCCCCAGCATTTT.

The CDR3 region is CASSRQGPYEQYF. The CDR3 DNA sequence: TGTGCCAGCAGCCGACAGGGCCCCTACGAGCAGTACTTC. The rearrangement links TRBV6-5 to TRBJ2-7, with 7 positions matching TRBD1. Germline V CDR1 and CDR2: MNHEY, SVGAGI. This CDR3 has 13 amino acids. V was clipped by 6 bases and J by 2 bases; unmatched bases: 4.

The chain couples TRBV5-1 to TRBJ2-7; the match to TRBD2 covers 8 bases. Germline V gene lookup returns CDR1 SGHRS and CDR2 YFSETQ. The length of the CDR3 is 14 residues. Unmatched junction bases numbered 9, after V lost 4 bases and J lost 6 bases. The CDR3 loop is CASSPGTREGEQYF. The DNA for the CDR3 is TGCGCCAGCAGCCCCGGGACTAGAGAGGGCGAGCAGTACTTC.

The CDR3 reads CASSLTDSNQPQHF. The CDR3 bases are TGTGCCAGCAGCTTAACAGATAGCAATCAGCCCCAGCATTTT. The rearrangement uses TRBV11-2 and TRBJ1-5; D gene unclear. CDR3 length: 14 amino acids. V gave up 2 bases and J gave up 0 bases, with 5 bases separating them. Germline V gene data show CDR1 as SGHAT and CDR2 as FQNNGV.

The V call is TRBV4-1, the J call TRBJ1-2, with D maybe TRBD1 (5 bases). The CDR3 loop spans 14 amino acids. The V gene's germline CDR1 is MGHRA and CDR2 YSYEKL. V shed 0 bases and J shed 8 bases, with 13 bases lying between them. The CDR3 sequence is CASSQDSEGRGYTF. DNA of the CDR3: TGCGCCAGCAGCCAAGACTCTGAGGGGCGAGGCTACACCTTC.

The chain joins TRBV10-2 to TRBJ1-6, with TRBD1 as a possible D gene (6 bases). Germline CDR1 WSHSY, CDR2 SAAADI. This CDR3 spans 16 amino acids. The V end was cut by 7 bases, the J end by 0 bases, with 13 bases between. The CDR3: CASTTDRSSYNSPLHF. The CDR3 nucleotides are TGCGCCAGCACCACGGACAGAAGCTCCTATAATTCACCCCTCCACTTT.

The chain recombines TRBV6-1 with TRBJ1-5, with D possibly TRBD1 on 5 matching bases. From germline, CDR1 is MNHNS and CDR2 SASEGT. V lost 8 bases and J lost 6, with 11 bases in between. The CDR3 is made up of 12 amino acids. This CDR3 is CASSKGVQPQHF. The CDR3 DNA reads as TGTGCCAGCTCAAAAGGGGTTCAGCCCCAGCATTTT.

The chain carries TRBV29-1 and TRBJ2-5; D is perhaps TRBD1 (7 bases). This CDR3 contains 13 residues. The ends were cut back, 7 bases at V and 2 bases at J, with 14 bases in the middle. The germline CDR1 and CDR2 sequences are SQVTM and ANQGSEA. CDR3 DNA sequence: TGCAGCGCCGGGGGACAGCCTCAAGAGACCCAGTACTTC. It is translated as CSAGGQPQETQYF.

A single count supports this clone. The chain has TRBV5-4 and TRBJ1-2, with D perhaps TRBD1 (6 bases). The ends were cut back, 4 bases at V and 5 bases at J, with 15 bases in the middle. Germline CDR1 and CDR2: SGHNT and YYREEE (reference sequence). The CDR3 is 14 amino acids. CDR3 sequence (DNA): TGTGCCAGCAGCCAGAGGGGGGGTCCGTATGGCTACACCTTC. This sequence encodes CASSQRGGPYGYTF.

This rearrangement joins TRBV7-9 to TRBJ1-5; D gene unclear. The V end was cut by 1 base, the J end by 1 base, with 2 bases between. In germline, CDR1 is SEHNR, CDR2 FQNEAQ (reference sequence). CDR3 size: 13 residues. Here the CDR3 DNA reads TGTGCCAGCAGCTTAGACAGCAATCAGCCCCAGCATTTT. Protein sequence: CASSLDSNQPQHF.

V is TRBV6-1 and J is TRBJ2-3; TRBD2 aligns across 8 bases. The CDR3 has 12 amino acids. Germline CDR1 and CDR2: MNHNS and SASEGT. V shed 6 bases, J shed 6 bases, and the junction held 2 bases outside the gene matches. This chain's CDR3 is CASSASGDTQYF. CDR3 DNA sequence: TGTGCCAGCAGCGCTAGCGGGGATACGCAGTATTTT.

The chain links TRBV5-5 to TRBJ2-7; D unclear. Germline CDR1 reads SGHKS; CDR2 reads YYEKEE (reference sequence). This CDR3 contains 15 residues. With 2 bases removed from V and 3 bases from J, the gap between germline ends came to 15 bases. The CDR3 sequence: CASSFEPVTFYEQYF. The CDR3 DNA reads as TGTGCCAGCAGCTTTGAGCCCGTCACTTTCTACGAGCAGTACTTC.

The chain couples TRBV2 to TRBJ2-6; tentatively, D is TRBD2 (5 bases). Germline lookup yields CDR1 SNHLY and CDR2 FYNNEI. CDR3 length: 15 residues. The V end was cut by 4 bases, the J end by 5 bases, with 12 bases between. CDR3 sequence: CASSVEGLWANVLTF. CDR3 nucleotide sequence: TGTGCCAGCAGTGTTGAAGGACTCTGGGCCAACGTCCTGACTTTC.

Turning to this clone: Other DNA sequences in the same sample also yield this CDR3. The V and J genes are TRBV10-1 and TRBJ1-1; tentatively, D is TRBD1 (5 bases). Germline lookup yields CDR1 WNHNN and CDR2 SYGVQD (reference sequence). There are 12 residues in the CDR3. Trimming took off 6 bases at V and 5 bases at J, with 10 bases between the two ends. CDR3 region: CASSGGGTEAFF. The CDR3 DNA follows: TGCGCCAGCAGCGGCGGGGGGACTGAAGCTTTCTTT.